The sequence of this TCR beta chain was determined in a study of identifying expanded T cells in peripheral blood. Data came from immunoSEQ multiplex PCR; TCRdb stores just in-frame clones and leaves some out. This table has tens of thousands of clones, approximately 89% appearing once. V lost 4 bases and J 0 bases, leaving 15 bases between the germline ends. In germline, CDR1 is LNHNV, CDR2 YYDKDF (reference sequence). This CDR3 is built from 17 residues. This clone was recorded only once. This clonotype was obtained from a person aged 18 to 75 in good health. The chain carries TRBV15 and TRBJ1-4; tentative D call: TRBD1 (6 bases). Sequencing input: blood. The CDR3 nucleotides read TGTGCCACCAGCACTAGGGGGGGGCCTGCAACTAATGAAAAACTGTTTTTT. Translated: CATSTRGGPATNEKLFF.